This passage covers 5 T cell receptor beta chains from one sample sequenced in a study of T cells in Graves' hyperthyroidism and ophthalmopathy. Template material for amplifying TCR beta CDR3 regions consisted of RNA transcripts. HTBI primers were used for first-round RT-PCR of the TCR CDR3. TCRdb reprocessed the multiplex PCR reads with MiXCR, giving one entry per CDR3 protein. The sample holds around 560,000 distinct CDR3 sequences; about a sixth are singletons and the top ten take around 18%. The sequencing sample was made of blood. These receptors were obtained from a woman aged 18-35 years with Graves' hyperthyroidism.

This clonotype occurred many times. The CDR3 is CASSLVGQGNEQYF. CDR3 bases: TGCGCCAGCAGCTTAGTGGGACAGGGAAACGAGCAGTACTTC. V and J are TRBV5-1 and TRBJ2-7, with 9 bases that match TRBD1. Germline V CDR1 and CDR2: SGHRS, YFSETQ. The V and J ends lost 2 bases and 5 bases, in that order; junction bases with no gene match: 5. The CDR3 consists of 14 residues. Full variable domain (outside the CDR3, taken from reference TRBV5-1 and TRBJ2-7): KAGVTQTPRYLIKTRGQQVTLSCSPISGHRSVSWYQQTPGQGLQFLFEYFSETQRNKGNFPGRFSGRQFSNSRSEMNVSTLELGDSALYLCASSLVGQGNEQYFGPGTRLTVT.

This clonotype has at least ten counts. The CDR3 bases are TGTGCCAGCAGTTCCCGGCATCGGACGGAGAACTCCTACGAGCAGTACTTC. Its protein is CASSSRHRTENSYEQYF. The rearrangement links TRBV28 to TRBJ2-7; unclear D gene. CDR3 length: 17 residues. With 4 bases removed from V and 0 bases from J, the gap between germline ends came to 19 bases. CDR1 and CDR2 from the germline V gene are MDHEN and SYDVKM. The variable domain in full, with the rest retrieved from reference TRBV28 and TRBJ2-7, is DVKVTQSSRYLVKRTGEKVFLECVQDMDHENMFWYRQDPGLGLRLIYFSYDVKMKEKGDIPEGYSVSREKKERFSLILESASTNQTSMYLCASSSRHRTENSYEQYFGPGTRLTVT.

The genes are TRBV19 and TRBJ2-3; TRBD1 agrees at 7 bases. The CDR3 is 14 amino acids. J lost 8 bases, V lost 4 bases, and 9 bases had no gene match. Germline V CDR1 and CDR2: LNHDA, SQIVND (reference sequence). DNA of the CDR3: TGTGCCAGTAGTACCCCGACAGGGCCACGTACGCAGTATTTT. Translated: CASSTPTGPRTQYF.

This clonotype came up many times. The rearrangement uses TRBV15 and TRBJ1-2; perhaps TRBD1 as D (5 bases). The CDR3 sequence is 15 residues long. Trimming left V 0 bases short and J 7 bases short, with 15 bases between. Germline values: CDR1 LNHNV, CDR2 YYDKDF (reference sequence). This chain's CDR3 is CATSRDEGLEGGYTF. The CDR3, as DNA: TGTGCCACCAGCAGAGATGAGGGGCTTGAGGGTGGCTACACCTTC.

This clonotype was found a few times. This rearrangement joins TRBV6-1 to TRBJ2-1; D ambiguous. Trimming removed 5 bases at V and 0 bases at J, with 14 bases between. The CDR3 has 16 residues. CDR1 is MNHNS, CDR2 SASEGT, per germline. DNA for the CDR3: TGTGCCAGCAGTCACCTCTCCCGGACCTCCTACAATGAGCAGTTCTTC. Residues: CASSHLSRTSYNEQFF.